This T cell receptor (beta chain) was captured in a study of control samples from healthy donors and cancer patients. The assay was immunoSEQ multiplex PCR, and TCRdb's table has in-frame clones only and misses some. Of 130,000 or so clones in the sample, around nine tenths are singletons; the top ten hold about 3.2%. V lost 0 bases and J 1 base, leaving 10 bases between the germline ends. The length of the CDR3 is 15 residues. The V gene's germline CDR1 is SGDLS and CDR2 YYNGEE. J is TRBJ1-1 and V is TRBV9, with D possibly TRBD1 on 5 matching bases. The sequenced sample consisted of blood. The clonotype was recovered from a man aged 50-59 years in good health. The CDR3 bases are TGTGCCAGCAGCGTAGGGAAGGGGACGAACACTGAAGCTTTCTTT. The encoded protein is CASSVGKGTNTEAFF.